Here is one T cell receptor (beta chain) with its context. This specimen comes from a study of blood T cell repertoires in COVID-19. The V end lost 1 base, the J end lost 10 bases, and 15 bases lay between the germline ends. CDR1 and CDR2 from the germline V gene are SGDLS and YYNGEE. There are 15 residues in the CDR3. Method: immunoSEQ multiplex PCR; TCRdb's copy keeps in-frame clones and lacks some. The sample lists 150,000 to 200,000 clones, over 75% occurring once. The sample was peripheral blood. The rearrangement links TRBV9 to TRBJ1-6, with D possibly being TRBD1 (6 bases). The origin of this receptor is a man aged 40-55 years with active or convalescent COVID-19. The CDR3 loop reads CASSVLGRGDSPLHF. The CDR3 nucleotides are TGTGCCAGCAGCGTACTAGGCAGGGGTGACTCACCCCTCCACTTT.